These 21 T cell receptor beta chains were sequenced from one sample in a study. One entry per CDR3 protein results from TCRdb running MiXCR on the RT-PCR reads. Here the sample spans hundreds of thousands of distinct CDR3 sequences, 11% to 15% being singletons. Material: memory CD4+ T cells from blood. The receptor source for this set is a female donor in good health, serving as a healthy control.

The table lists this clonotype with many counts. Written as DNA, the CDR3 is TGTGCCAGCAGCCTCCAGGACGGATCCTACGAGCAGTACTTC. It translates to CASSLQDGSYEQYF. The gene calls are TRBV5-6 and TRBJ2-7, with no clear D. Trimming took 4 bases from V and 1 from J, leaving 12 bases between them. Germline loops: CDR1 SGHDT, CDR2 YYEEEE. The CDR3 has 14 residues.

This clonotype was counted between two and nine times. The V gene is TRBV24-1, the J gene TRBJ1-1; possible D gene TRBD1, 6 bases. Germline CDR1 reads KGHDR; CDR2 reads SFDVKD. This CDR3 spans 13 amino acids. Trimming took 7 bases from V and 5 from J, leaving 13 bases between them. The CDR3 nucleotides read TGTGCCACCAGAAACTACAGGGAAACTGAAGCTTTCTTT. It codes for CATRNYRETEAFF.

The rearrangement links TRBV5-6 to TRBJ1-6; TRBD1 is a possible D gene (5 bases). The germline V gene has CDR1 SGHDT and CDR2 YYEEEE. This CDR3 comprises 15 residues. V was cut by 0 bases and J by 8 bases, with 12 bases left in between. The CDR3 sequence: CASSLVDSEDSPLHF. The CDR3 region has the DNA TGTGCCAGCAGCTTGGTAGACAGCGAGGATTCACCCCTCCACTTT.

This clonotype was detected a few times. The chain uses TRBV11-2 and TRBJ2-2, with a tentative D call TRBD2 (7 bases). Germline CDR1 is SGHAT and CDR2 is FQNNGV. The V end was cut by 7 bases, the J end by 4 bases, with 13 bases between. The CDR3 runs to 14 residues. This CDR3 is CASTPGGPTGELFF. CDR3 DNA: TGTGCCAGCACCCCCGGGGGGCCCACCGGGGAGCTGTTTTTT.

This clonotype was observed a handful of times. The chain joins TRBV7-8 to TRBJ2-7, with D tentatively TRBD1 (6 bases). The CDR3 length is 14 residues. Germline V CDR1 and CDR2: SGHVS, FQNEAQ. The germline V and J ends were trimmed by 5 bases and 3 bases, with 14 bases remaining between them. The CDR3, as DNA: TGTGCCAGCAGCCAGGGGCCCCCAGGCTACGAGCAGTACTTC. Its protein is CASSQGPPGYEQYF.

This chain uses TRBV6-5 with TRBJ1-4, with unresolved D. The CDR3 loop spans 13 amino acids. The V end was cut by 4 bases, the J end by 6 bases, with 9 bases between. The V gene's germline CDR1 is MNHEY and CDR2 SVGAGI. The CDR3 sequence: CASSLQEDEKLFF. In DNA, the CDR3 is TGTGCCAGCAGTTTGCAGGAGGATGAAAAACTGTTTTTT.

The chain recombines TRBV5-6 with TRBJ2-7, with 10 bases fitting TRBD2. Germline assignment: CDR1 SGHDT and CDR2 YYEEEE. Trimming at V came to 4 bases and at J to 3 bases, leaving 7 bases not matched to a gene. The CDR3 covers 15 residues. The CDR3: CASSTGLAALYEQYF. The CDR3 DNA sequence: TGTGCCAGCAGCACCGGACTAGCGGCCCTCTACGAGCAGTACTTC.

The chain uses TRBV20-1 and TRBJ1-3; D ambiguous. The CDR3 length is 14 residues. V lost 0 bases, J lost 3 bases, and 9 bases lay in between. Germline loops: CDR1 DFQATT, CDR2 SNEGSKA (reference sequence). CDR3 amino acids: CSARDPVGGNTIYF. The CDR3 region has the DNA TGCAGTGCTAGAGATCCCGTGGGTGGAAACACCATATATTTT.

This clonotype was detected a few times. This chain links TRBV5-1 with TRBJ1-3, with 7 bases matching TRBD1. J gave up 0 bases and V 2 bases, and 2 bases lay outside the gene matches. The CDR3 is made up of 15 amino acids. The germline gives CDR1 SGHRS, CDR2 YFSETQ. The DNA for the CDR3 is TGCGCCAGCAGCTTACAGGGGTTCTCTGGAAACACCATATATTTT. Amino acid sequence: CASSLQGFSGNTIYF. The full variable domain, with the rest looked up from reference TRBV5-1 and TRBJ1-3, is KAGVTQTPRYLIKTRGQQVTLSCSPISGHRSVSWYQQTPGQGLQFLFEYFSETQRNKGNFPGRFSGRQFSNSRSEMNVSTLELGDSALYLCASSLQGFSGNTIYFGEGSWLTVV.

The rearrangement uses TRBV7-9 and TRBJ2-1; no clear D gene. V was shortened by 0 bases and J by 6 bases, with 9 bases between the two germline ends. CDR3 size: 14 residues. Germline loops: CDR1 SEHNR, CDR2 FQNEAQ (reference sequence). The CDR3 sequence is CASSLATASNEQFF. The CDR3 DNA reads TGTGCCAGCAGCTTAGCTACTGCCTCCAATGAGCAGTTCTTC.

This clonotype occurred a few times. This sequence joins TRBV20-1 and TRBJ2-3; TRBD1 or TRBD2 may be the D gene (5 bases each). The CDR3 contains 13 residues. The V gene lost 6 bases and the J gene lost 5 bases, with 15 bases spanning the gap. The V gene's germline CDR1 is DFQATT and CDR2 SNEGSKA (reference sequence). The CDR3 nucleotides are TGCAGTGCCAGGGAGAGGTTTAGAGATACGCAGTATTTT. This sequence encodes CSARERFRDTQYF.

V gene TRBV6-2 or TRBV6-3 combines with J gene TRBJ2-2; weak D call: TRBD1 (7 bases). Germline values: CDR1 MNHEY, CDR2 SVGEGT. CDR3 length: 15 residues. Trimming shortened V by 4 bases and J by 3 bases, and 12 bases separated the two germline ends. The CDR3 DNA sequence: TGTGCCAGCAGTTCCCAGGGGGAGGACACCGGGGAGCTGTTTTTT. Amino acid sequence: CASSSQGEDTGELFF.

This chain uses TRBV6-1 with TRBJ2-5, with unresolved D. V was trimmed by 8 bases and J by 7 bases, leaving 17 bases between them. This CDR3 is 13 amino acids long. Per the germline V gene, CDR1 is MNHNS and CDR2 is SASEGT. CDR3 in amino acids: CASERVMAGTQYF. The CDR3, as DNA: TGTGCCAGCGAAAGGGTGATGGCTGGGACCCAGTACTTC.

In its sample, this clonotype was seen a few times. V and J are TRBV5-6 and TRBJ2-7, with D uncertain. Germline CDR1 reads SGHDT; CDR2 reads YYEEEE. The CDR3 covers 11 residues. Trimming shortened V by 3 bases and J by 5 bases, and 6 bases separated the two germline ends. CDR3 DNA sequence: TGTGCCAGCAGCTCCAACAACGAGCAGTACTTC. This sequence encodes CASSSNNEQYF.

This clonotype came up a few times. The CDR3 loop is CASSLVGLAIAGELFF. In DNA form, the CDR3 reads TGTGCCAGCAGCTTGGTGGGACTAGCTATTGCCGGGGAGCTGTTTTTT. The V call is TRBV5-6, the J call TRBJ2-2, with TRBD2 matching 9 bases. The CDR3 consists of 16 residues. V trimming: 0 bases; J trimming: 6 bases; junction bases outside the gene matches: 6. CDR1 is SGHDT, CDR2 YYEEEE, per germline. The full variable domain, completed using reference TRBV5-6 and TRBJ2-2, is DAGVTQSPTHLIKTRGQQVTLRCSPKSGHDTVSWYQQALGQGPQFIFQYYEEEERQRGNFPDRFSGHQFPNYSSELNVNALLLGDSALYLCASSLVGLAIAGELFFGEGSRLTVL.

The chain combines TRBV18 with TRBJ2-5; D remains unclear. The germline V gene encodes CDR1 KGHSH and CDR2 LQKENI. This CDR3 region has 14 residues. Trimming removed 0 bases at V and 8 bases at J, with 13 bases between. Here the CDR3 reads CASSPPDGILTQYF. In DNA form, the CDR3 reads TGTGCCAGCTCACCACCGGACGGCATACTAACCCAGTACTTC.

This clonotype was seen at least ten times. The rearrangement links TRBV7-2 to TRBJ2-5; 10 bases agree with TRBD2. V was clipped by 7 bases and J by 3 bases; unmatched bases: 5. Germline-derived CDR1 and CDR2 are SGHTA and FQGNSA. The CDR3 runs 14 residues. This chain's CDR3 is CASKTLAGEETQYF. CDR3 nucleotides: TGTGCCAGCAAGACCCTAGCGGGAGAAGAGACCCAGTACTTC.

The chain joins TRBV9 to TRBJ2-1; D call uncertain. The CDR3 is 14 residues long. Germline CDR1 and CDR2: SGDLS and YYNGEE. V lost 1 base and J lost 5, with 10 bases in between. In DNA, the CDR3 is TGTGCCAGCAGCGTATCCCCAAAGAACAATGAGCAGTTCTTC. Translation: CASSVSPKNNEQFF.

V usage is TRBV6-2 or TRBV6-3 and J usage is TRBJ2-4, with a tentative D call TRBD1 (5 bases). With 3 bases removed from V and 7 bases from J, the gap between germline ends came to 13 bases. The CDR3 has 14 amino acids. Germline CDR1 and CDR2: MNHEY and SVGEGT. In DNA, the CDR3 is TGTGCCAGCAGTTATGGCCAGGGTCAGAACATTCAGTACTTC. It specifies CASSYGQGQNIQYF.

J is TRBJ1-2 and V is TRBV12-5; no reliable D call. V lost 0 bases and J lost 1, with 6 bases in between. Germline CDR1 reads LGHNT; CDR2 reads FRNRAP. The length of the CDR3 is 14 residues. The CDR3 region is CASGLVDRNYGYTF. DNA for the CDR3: TGTGCTAGTGGTTTGGTAGACCGTAACTATGGCTACACCTTC.

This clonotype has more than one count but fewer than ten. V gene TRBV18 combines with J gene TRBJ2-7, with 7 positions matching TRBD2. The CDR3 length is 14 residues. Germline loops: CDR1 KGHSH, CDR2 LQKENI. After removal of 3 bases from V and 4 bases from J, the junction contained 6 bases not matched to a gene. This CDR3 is CASSPQRDRYEQYF. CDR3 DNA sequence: TGTGCCAGCTCACCCCAGCGGGATCGGTACGAGCAGTACTTC.